A selection of T cell receptor beta chains follows, all from one sample in a study of tumor and adjacent non-tumor tissue in lung cancer. TCRdb reanalysed the multiplex PCR reads using MiXCR and keeps one entry per CDR3 protein. The data hold around 57,000 distinct CDR3 sequences, with about 61% observed a single time. Sequencing was done on a sample of distant non-tumor lung tissue. The receptors were gathered from a man between 70 and 80 years old with non-small cell lung cancer. CDR3s include the opening cysteine and the closing phenylalanine or tryptophan. The D gene is left open where the match is weak. Only part of the rows carry a size: once, few, many, or a class if the clone is expanded.

j_gene	d_gene	abundance	v_gene	CDR3aa	CDR3nt
TRBJ2-2	.	.	TRBV6-1	CASSDSEGSDIGELFF	TGTGCCAGCAGTGATTCAGAGGGTTCGGACATCGGGGAACTGTTTTTT
TRBJ2-3	TRBD2	many	TRBV6-4	CASSDSASGSTDTQYF	TGTGCCAGCAGTGACTCGGCTAGCGGGAGCACAGATACGCAGTATTTT
TRBJ1-4	.	many	TRBV29-1	CSVGGGAQEKLFF	TGCAGCGTTGGAGGGGGGGCCCAGGAAAAACTGTTTTTT
TRBJ2-5	TRBD1	.	TRBV11-2	CASSPLWTGLETQYF	TGCGCCAGCAGCCCCCTGTGGACAGGACTAGAGACCCAGTACTTC
TRBJ2-5	TRBD1	many	TRBV5-4	CASSSDRGETQYF	TGTGCCAGCAGCTCTGACAGGGGAGAGACCCAGTACTTC
TRBJ2-3	.	many	TRBV15	CATSRDGSSTDTQYF	TGTGCCACCAGCAGAGATGGGTCTAGCACAGATACGCAGTATTTT
TRBJ2-1	TRBD2	medium-sized	TRBV28	CASSMRLAGGTYNEQFF	TGTGCCAGCAGTATGAGATTAGCGGGGGGCACCTACAATGAGCAGTTCTTC
TRBJ2-3	.	.	TRBV10-3	CAINWTDTDTQYF	TGTGCCATCAATTGGACAGACACAGATACACAGTATTTT
TRBJ2-7	.	.	TRBV5-1	CASSTEGWGATYEQYF	TGCGCCAGCAGCACGGAGGGGTGGGGAGCTACCTACGAGCAGTACTTC
TRBJ1-3	TRBD1	.	TRBV28	CASSFPGTGDKTIYF	TGTGCCAGCAGTTTCCCCGGGACAGGAGACAAGACCATATATTTT
TRBJ1-2	.	.	TRBV25-1	CASSESQPGGYGYTF	TGTGCCAGCAGTGAATCTCAACCCGGGGGCTATGGCTACACCTTC
TRBJ2-7	.	.	TRBV2	CASTRASYEQYF	TGTGCCAGCACACGGGCGTCCTACGAGCAGTACTTC
TRBJ2-5	.	few	TRBV20-1	CSATPRVASETQYF	TGCAGTGCTACACCTAGAGTAGCGTCAGAGACCCAGTACTTC
TRBJ2-7	.	many	TRBV6-6	CASSYRGDTYEQYF	TGTGCCAGCAGTTACAGGGGGGACACCTACGAGCAGTACTTC
TRBJ2-7	.	many	TRBV4-2	CASSHIGTDPMQYF	TGTGCCAGCAGCCACATTGGGACTGACCCTATGCAGTACTTC
TRBJ2-7	.	.	TRBV6-6	CASRSLAQGPYEQYF	TGCGCCAGCAGATCACTAGCTCAAGGGCCCTACGAGCAGTACTTC
TRBJ2-7	.	.	TRBV28	CASSFWDPSAIMYF	TGTGCCAGCAGTTTTTGGGATCCTAGCGCTATCATGTACTTC
TRBJ1-3	.	.	TRBV11-2	CASSFEWRISAGNTIYF	TGTGCCAGCAGCTTTGAATGGAGGATATCAGCTGGAAACACCATATATTTT
TRBJ2-6	.	few	TRBV5-5	CASMEGSGTNVLTF	TGTGCCAGCATGGAGGGAAGTGGGACCAACGTCCTGACTTTC
TRBJ2-5	.	many	TRBV28	CASSPHLPGVGETQYF	TGTGCCAGCAGTCCACATTTGCCGGGGGTCGGAGAGACCCAGTACTTC
TRBJ2-1	.	.	TRBV20-1	CSARDGGETAREQFF	TGCAGTGCTAGAGATGGGGGTGAGACAGCACGGGAGCAGTTCTTC
TRBJ2-5	.	.	TRBV7-9	CASSLGGDRYQYF	TGTGCCAGCAGCTTGGGGGGAGACAGATACCAGTACTTC
TRBJ2-3	.	many	TRBV24-1	CATRGEASTDTQYF	TGTGCCACCAGGGGGGAAGCCAGCACAGATACGCAGTATTTT
TRBJ2-5	.	.	TRBV11-1	CASGGSRDEINQETQYF	TGTGCCAGCGGCGGATCAAGAGACGAAATCAACCAAGAGACCCAGTACTTC
TRBJ1-6	.	few	TRBV30	CAWSDGQSRSPLHF	TGTGCCTGGAGTGACGGACAGTCCCGTTCACCCCTCCACTTT
TRBJ2-7	.	.	TRBV20-1	CSASGVPGSNSYDQYF	TGCAGTGCTAGCGGGGTACCGGGATCCAACTCCTACGATCAGTACTTC
TRBJ2-7	.	.	TRBV6-2/TRBV6-3	CANTDGEIYEQYF	TGTGCCAACACGGACGGGGAGATCTACGAGCAGTACTTC
TRBJ1-2	.	.	TRBV28	CASSLYSNYGYTF	TGTGCCAGCAGTTTATACAGCAACTATGGCTACACCTTC
TRBJ1-5	.	.	TRBV21-1	CASTKDPRGNQPQHF	TGTGCCAGCACCAAAGATCCCCGTGGCAATCAGCCCCAGCATTTT
TRBJ2-6	.	.	TRBV29-1	CSVGQGYDGANVPTF	TGTAGCGTTGGCCAGGGCTATGATGGGGCCAACGTCCCGACTTTC
TRBJ2-7	.	once	TRBV6-2/TRBV6-3	CASSYSRVSGGGSYEQYF	TGTGCCAGCAGTTACTCGAGGGTAAGCGGAGGGGGGTCATACGAGCAGTACTTC
TRBJ2-7	.	medium-sized	TRBV6-2/TRBV6-3	CASSSPRLTYEQYF	TGTGCCAGCAGCTCCCCGCGCCTTACCTACGAGCAGTACTTC
TRBJ2-5	TRBD1	many	TRBV6-5	CASSSRSGGRRETQYF	TGTGCCAGCAGTTCCCGATCAGGGGGCAGACGGGAGACCCAGTACTTC
TRBJ1-5	.	.	TRBV28	CASRRMGYSNQPQHF	TGTGCCAGCAGACGCATGGGGTATAGCAATCAGCCCCAGCATTTT
TRBJ2-3	.	.	TRBV11-2	CASSLIGADTQFF	TGTGCCAGTAGCTTGATAGGGGCAGATACGCAGTTTTTT
TRBJ2-5	.	.	TRBV6-6	CASRYKGERETQYF	TGTGCCAGCAGGTACAAAGGAGAACGGGAGACCCAGTACTTC
TRBJ1-6	TRBD1	.	TRBV11-2	CASSLRTGGGTPLHF	TGTGCCAGCAGCCTCAGAACAGGGGGGGGTACACCACTCCACTTT
TRBJ2-7	.	.	TRBV5-6	CASGGQGPYEQYF	TGTGCCAGTGGGGGGCAGGGTCCCTACGAGCAGTACTTC
TRBJ2-3	.	many	TRBV5-5	CASSLDGATSDTQYF	TGTGCCAGCAGCTTGGATGGGGCGACTTCGGATACGCAGTATTTT
TRBJ2-1	.	.	TRBV5-1	CASSLGAGAQETQFF	TGCGCCAGCAGCTTGGGAGCAGGGGCCCAAGAGACCCAGTTCTTC
TRBJ1-3	.	many	TRBV11-2	CASSLSGGGNTIYF	TGTGCCAGCAGCTTATCTGGAGGTGGAAACACCATATATTTT
TRBJ2-7	.	.	TRBV11-2	CASSGANVHTGRKSYEQYF	TGTGCCAGCAGCGGAGCGAACGTCCACACAGGGAGAAAGAGTTACGAGCAGTACTTC
TRBJ2-7	TRBD1	many	TRBV29-1	CSVIPQGALTYEQYF	TGCAGCGTTATCCCCCAGGGGGCACTTACCTACGAGCAGTACTTC
TRBJ2-1	.	.	TRBV5-6	CASSPDGGRNSGKQFF	TGTGCCAGCAGCCCCGATGGGGGGCGGAATTCCGGGAAGCAGTTCTTC